This T cell receptor (beta chain) emerged from a study of cytomegalovirus exposure and HLA in healthy donors. The PCR had 60 Vbeta and 13 Jbeta primers. Produced via immunoSEQ multiplex PCR; TCRdb's table is partial and in-frame only. Of 75,000 to 100,000 clones listed, around 70% are singletons. Study-wide results and caveats: Being productive about 90% or about 30% of the time was typical of most TCR beta V segments in an earlier analysis. Fewer N-insertions (relative to the approximately 670-donor mean) were reportedly seen in an Asian-associated ancestry cluster in a later analysis.

In this sample, this clone turned up once. Antigen specificity is unknown. This CDR3 spans 16 amino acids. Trimming at V came to 6 bases and at J to 1 base, leaving 5 bases not matched to a gene. The V gene's germline CDR1 is KGHSH and CDR2 LQKENI. The clonotype was recovered from a female donor in good health and CMV-seronegative. Source material: PBMCs. The chain recombines TRBV18 with TRBJ2-1; 11 nucleotides line up with TRBD2. CDR3 DNA sequence: TGTGCCAGCTCCCCTTCTAGCGGGGGGTCCTACAATGAGCAGTTCTTC. Protein: CASSPSSGGSYNEQFF.